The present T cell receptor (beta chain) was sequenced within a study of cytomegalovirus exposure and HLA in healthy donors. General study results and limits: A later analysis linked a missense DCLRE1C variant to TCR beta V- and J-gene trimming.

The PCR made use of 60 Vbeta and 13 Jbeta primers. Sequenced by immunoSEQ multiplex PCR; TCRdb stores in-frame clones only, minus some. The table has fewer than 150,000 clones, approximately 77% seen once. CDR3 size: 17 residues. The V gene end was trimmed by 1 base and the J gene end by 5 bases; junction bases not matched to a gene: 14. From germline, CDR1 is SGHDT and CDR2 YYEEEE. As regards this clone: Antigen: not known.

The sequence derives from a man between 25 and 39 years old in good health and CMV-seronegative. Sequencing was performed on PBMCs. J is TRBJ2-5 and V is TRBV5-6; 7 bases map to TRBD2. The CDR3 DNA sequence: TGTGCCAGCAGCTTGTTATCGTGGGCGGGAGAGGTGGAGACCCAGTACTTC. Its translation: CASSLLSWAGEVETQYF.